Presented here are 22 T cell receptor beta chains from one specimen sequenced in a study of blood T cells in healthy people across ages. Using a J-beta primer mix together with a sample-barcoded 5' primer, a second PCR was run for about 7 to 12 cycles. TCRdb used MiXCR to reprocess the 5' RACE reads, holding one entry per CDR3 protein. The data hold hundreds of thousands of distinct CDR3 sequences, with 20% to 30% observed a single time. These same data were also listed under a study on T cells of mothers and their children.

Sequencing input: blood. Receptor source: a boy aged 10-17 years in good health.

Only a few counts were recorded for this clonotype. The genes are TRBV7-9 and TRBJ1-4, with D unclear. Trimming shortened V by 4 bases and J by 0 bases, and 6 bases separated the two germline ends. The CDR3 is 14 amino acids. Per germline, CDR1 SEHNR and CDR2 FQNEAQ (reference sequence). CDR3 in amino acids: CASSSGPTNEKLFF. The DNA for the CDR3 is TGTGCCAGCAGCTCAGGACCAACTAATGAAAAACTGTTTTTT.

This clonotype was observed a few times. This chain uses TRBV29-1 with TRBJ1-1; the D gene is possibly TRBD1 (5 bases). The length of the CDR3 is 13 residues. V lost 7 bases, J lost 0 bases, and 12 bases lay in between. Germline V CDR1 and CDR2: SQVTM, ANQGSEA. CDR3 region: CSADRTLNTEAFF. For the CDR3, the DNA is TGCAGCGCCGACAGAACCCTGAACACTGAAGCTTTCTTT. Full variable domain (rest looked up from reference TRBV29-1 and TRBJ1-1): SAVISQKPSRDICQRGTSLTIQCQVDSQVTMMFWYRQQPGQSLTLIATANQGSEATYESGFVIDKFPISRPNLTFSTLTVSNMSPEDSSIYLCSADRTLNTEAFFGQGTRLTVV.

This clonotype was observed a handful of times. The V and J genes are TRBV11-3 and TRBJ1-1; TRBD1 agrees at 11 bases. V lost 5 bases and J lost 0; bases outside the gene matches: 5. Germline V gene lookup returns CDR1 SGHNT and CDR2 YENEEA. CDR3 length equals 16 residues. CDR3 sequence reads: CASSPGQGGLNTEAFF. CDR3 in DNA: TGTGCCAGCAGCCCGGGACAGGGGGGACTGAACACTGAAGCTTTCTTT.

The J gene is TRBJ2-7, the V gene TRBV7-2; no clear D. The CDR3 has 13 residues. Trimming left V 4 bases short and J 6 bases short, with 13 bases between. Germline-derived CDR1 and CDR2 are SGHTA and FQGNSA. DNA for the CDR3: TGTGCCAGCAGCTACGTCCCGGACCTCGAGCAGTACTTC. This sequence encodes CASSYVPDLEQYF. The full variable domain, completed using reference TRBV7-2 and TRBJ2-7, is GAGVSQSPSNKVTEKGKDVELRCDPISGHTALYWYRQSLGQGLEFLIYFQGNSAPDKSGLPSDRFSAERTGGSVSTLTIQRTQQEDSAVYLCASSYVPDLEQYFGPGTRLTVT.

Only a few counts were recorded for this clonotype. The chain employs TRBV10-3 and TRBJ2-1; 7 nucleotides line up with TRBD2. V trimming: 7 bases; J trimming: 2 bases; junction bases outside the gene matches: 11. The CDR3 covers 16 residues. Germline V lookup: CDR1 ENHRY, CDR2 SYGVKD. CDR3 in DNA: TGTGCCATCACCGAGGAGGAGCGGGGACCCTACAATGAGCAGTTCTTC. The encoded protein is CAITEEERGPYNEQFF.

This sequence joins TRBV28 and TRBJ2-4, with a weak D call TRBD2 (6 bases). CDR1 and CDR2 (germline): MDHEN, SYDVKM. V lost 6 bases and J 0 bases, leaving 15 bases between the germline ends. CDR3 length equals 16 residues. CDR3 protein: CASSLGTGVAKNIQYF. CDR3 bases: TGTGCCAGCAGCCTGGGGACGGGGGTAGCCAAAAACATTCAGTACTTC.

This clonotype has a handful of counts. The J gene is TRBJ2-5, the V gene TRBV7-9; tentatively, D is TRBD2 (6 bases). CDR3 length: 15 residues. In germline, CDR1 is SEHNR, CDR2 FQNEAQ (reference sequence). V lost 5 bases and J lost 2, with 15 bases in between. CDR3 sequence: CASSPLGDSQETQYF. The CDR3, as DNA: TGTGCCAGCAGCCCTCTAGGGGACTCACAAGAGACCCAGTACTTC.

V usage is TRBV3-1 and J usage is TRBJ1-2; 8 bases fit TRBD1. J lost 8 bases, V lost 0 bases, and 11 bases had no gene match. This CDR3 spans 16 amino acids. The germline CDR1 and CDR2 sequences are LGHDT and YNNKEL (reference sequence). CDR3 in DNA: TGTGCCAGCAGCCAAGATCCCTTGGACAGGGTAGGGGGCTACACCTTC. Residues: CASSQDPLDRVGGYTF.

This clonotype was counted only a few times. CDR3 nucleotides: TGTGCCAGCATCCTTAGCGGGAGCGGTGCAGAGACCCAGTACTTC. Its translation is CASILSGSGAETQYF. This chain connects TRBV7-2 to TRBJ2-5; 9 bases fit TRBD2. The CDR3 extends over 15 amino acids. V lost 7 bases and J lost 4; bases outside the gene matches: 10. The V gene's germline CDR1 is SGHTA and CDR2 FQGNSA.

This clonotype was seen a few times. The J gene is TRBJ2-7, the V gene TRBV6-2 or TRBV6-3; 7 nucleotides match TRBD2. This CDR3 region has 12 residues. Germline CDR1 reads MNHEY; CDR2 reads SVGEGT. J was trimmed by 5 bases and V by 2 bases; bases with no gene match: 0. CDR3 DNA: TGTGCCAGCAGTTACGGACTAGACGAGCAGTACTTC. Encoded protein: CASSYGLDEQYF.

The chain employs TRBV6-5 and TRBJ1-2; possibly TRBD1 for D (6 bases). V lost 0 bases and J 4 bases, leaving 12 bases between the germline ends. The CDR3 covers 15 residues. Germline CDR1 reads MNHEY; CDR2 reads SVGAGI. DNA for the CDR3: TGTGCCAGCAGTTACTCCCGGGGGGCCCCCTATGGCTACACCTTC. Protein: CASSYSRGAPYGYTF.

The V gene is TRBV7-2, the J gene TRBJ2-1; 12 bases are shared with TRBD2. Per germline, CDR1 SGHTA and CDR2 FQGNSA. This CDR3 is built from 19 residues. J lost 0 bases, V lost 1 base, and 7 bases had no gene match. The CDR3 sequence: CASSLVRTSGASSYNEQFF. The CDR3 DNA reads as TGTGCCAGCAGCTTAGTCAGGACTAGCGGGGCGAGCTCCTACAATGAGCAGTTCTTC.

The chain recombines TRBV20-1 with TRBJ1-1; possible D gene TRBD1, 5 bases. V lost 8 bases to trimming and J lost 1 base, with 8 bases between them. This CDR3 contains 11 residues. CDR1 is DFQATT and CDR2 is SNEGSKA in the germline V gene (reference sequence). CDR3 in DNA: TGCAGTATTACAGGGAACACTGAAGCTTTCTTT. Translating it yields CSITGNTEAFF.

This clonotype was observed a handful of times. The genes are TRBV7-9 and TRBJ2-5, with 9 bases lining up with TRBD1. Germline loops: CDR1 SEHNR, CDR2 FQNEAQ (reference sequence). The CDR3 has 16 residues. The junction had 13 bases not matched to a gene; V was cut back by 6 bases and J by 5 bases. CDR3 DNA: TGTGCCAGCAGTTCTAACCGGGACAGGGAAGTGGAGACCCAGTACTTC. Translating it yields CASSSNRDREVETQYF.

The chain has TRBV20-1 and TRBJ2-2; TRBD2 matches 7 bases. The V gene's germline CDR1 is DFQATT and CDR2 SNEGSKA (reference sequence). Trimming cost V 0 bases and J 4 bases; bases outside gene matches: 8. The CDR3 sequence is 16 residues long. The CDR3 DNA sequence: TGCAGTGCTAGAGATGGGGGAGCGGGACTCACCGGGGAGCTGTTTTTT. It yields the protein CSARDGGAGLTGELFF.

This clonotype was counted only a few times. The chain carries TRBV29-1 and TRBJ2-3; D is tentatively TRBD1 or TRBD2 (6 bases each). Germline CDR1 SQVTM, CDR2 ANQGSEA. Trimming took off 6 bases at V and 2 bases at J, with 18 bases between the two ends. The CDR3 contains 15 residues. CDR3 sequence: CSVISTGASTDTQYF. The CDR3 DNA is TGCAGCGTCATTAGTACGGGGGCGTCCACAGATACGCAGTATTTT.

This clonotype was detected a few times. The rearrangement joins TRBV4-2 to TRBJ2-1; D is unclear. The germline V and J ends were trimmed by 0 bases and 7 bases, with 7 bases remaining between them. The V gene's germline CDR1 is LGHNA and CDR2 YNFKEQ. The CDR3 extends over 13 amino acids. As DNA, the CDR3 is TGTGCCAGCAGCCAAGAGTTGGGGAATGAGCAGTTCTTC. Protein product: CASSQELGNEQFF.

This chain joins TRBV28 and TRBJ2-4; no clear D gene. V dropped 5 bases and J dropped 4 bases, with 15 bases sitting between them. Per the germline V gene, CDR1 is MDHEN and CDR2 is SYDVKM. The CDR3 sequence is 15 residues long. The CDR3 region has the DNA TGTGCCAGCAGTCCGTACCGCGACCTAAAAAACATTCAGTACTTC. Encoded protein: CASSPYRDLKNIQYF.

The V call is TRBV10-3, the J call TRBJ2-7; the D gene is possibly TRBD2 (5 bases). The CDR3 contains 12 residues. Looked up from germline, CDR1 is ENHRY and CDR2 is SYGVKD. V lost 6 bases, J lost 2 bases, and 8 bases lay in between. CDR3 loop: CAIRGETYEQYF. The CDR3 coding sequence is TGTGCCATCAGGGGAGAAACCTACGAGCAGTACTTC.

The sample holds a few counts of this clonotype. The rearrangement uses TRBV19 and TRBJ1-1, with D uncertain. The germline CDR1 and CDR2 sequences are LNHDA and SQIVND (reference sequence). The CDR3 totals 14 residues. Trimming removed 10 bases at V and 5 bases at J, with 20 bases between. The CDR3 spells CATASRADWTEAFF. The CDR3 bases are TGTGCCACCGCCTCTCGCGCGGATTGGACTGAAGCTTTCTTT.

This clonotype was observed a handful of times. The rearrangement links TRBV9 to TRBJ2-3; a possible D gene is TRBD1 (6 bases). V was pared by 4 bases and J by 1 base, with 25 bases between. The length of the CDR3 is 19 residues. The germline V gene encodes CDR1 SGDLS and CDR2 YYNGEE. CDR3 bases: TGTGCCAGCAGCAAGGGGGAATGGGGCGTAGCAGGCGGCACAGATACGCAGTATTTT. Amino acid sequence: CASSKGEWGVAGGTDTQYF.

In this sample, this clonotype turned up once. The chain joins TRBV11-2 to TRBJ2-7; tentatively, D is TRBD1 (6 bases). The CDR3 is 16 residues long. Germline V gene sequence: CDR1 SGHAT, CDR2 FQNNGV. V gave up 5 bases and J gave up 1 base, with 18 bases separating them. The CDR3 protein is CASSPQLGDISYEQYF. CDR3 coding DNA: TGTGCCAGCAGCCCACAACTCGGGGACATTTCCTACGAGCAGTACTTC.